These 29 T cell receptor beta chains originate from one sample sequenced in a study of CD8 T cells in Susac syndrome. RNA amounts of roughly 0.5 to 1 ug underwent reverse transcription with random hexamers. Using its own MiXCR run on the immunoSEQ multiplex PCR reads, TCRdb lists one record per CDR3 protein. The sample records approximately 220,000 distinct CDR3 sequences, about 90% being singletons. The sequenced sample consisted of CD8+ T cells from PBMCs. All receptors come from a human donor with multiple sclerosis.

J is TRBJ1-2 and V is TRBV13; 7 positions match TRBD1. Germline trimming cut 0 bases from V and 8 bases from J; bases unmatched to any gene: 9. The CDR3 extends over 15 amino acids. Germline V CDR1 and CDR2: PRHDT, FYEKMQ (reference sequence). The CDR3 spells CASSLGLQGLGGYTF. The CDR3 DNA sequence: TGTGCCAGCAGCTTAGGGCTACAGGGGCTTGGAGGCTACACCTTC.

This clonotype was recorded only once. The J gene is TRBJ2-1, the V gene TRBV5-1; 8 bases map to TRBD1. The V and J ends lost 1 base and 8 bases, in that order; junction bases with no gene match: 2. CDR3 length equals 13 residues. Germline assignment: CDR1 SGHRS and CDR2 YFSETQ. The CDR3 loop is CASSLTGGDEQFF. The CDR3 DNA reads as TGCGCCAGCAGCTTGACAGGGGGAGATGAGCAGTTCTTC. Filled out from reference TRBV5-1 and TRBJ2-1, the complete variable domain reads KAGVTQTPRYLIKTRGQQVTLSCSPISGHRSVSWYQQTPGQGLQFLFEYFSETQRNKGNFPGRFSGRQFSNSRSEMNVSTLELGDSALYLCASSLTGGDEQFFGPGTRLTVL.

The count of this clonotype is one. The chain uses TRBV15 and TRBJ2-1, with unresolved D. CDR1 LNHNV and CDR2 YYDKDF come from the germline V gene (reference sequence). CDR3 size: 13 residues. Trimming took off 5 bases at V and 5 bases at J, with 10 bases between the two ends. This CDR3 reads CATSPYRDNEQFF. The CDR3 DNA follows: TGTGCCACCAGCCCATATAGGGACAATGAGCAGTTCTTC. Full variable domain (missing parts from reference TRBV15 and TRBJ2-1): DAMVIQNPRYQVTQFGKPVTLSCSQTLNHNVMYWYQQKSSQAPKLLFHYYDKDFNNEADTPDNFQSRRPNTSFCFLDIRSPGLGDTAMYLCATSPYRDNEQFFGPGTRLTVL.

The V call is TRBV27, the J call TRBJ2-2; 7 nucleotides agree with TRBD2. V lost 7 bases and J lost 3; bases outside the gene matches: 5. The germline gives CDR1 MNHEY, CDR2 SMNVEV (reference sequence). CDR3 length equals 14 residues. The CDR3 loop is CASNLAGYTGELFF. The DNA of the CDR3 is TGTGCCAGCAACTTAGCGGGCTACACCGGGGAGCTGTTTTTT.

CDR3 coding DNA: TGTGCCAGCAGCCCCTTGGGACGTCCGAACACCGGGGAGCTGTTTTTT. Encoded protein: CASSPLGRPNTGELFF. The chain joins TRBV9 to TRBJ2-2; the D gene could be TRBD1 or TRBD2 (5 bases each). Deletions cut 4 bases from V and 0 bases from J, with 13 bases between. This CDR3 spans 16 amino acids. Looked up from germline, CDR1 is SGDLS and CDR2 is YYNGEE.

V is TRBV29-1 and J is TRBJ2-1, with D possibly matching TRBD1 (5 bases). The CDR3 is 13 residues long. CDR1 and CDR2 (germline): SQVTM, ANQGSEA. V dropped 3 bases and J dropped 3 bases, with 9 bases sitting between them. In DNA, the CDR3 is TGCAGCGTTGAGGCAGGGCTCTACAATGAGCAGTTCTTC. Protein sequence: CSVEAGLYNEQFF.

The chain couples TRBV2 to TRBJ1-2, with D possibly TRBD1 on 6 matching bases. Trimming took 2 bases from V and 8 from J, leaving 12 bases between them. Germline V CDR1 and CDR2: SNHLY, FYNNEI. The CDR3 loop spans 13 amino acids. The CDR3 protein is CASSEMGGAGYTF. The CDR3 coding sequence is TGTGCCAGCAGTGAAATGGGGGGCGCGGGCTACACCTTC.

This rearrangement joins TRBV12-3 or TRBV12-4 to TRBJ2-5, with 10 bases that match TRBD2. Trimming at V came to 6 bases and at J to 1 base, leaving 5 bases not matched to a gene. The CDR3 totals 15 residues. CDR3 loop: CASSPGTSAQETQYF. The CDR3 DNA reads as TGTGCCAGCAGCCCCGGGACTAGCGCCCAAGAGACCCAGTACTTC.

V gene TRBV4-1 combines with J gene TRBJ2-7; 8 positions match TRBD2. The J segment lost 1 base and the V segment lost 1 base, leaving 3 bases of the junction unmatched. This CDR3 comprises 15 residues. CDR1 is MGHRA, CDR2 YSYEKL, per germline. The CDR3 sequence: CASSQGASGSYEQYF. The DNA of the CDR3 is TGCGCCAGCAGCCAAGGGGCTAGCGGGTCCTACGAGCAGTACTTC.

The V call is TRBV5-6, the J call TRBJ2-3; a possible D gene is TRBD2 (5 bases). Trimming shortened V by 0 bases and J by 2 bases, and 7 bases separated the two germline ends. CDR3 size: 14 residues. The germline V gene encodes CDR1 SGHDT and CDR2 YYEEEE. As DNA, the CDR3 is TGTGCCAGCAGCTTGGGGGAGAACACAGATACGCAGTATTTT. Amino acids: CASSLGENTDTQYF. Together with reference TRBV5-6 and TRBJ2-3, the CDR3 gives the full variable domain: DAGVTQSPTHLIKTRGQQVTLRCSPKSGHDTVSWYQQALGQGPQFIFQYYEEEERQRGNFPDRFSGHQFPNYSSELNVNALLLGDSALYLCASSLGENTDTQYFGPGTRLTVL.

V usage is TRBV12-5 and J usage is TRBJ2-7, with a weak D call TRBD1 (6 bases). Trimming left V 5 bases short and J 1 base short, with 9 bases between. This CDR3 is built from 13 residues. Germline CDR1 is LGHNT and CDR2 is FRNRAP. CDR3 sequence: CASGRQGSYEQYF. For the CDR3, the DNA is TGTGCTAGTGGTAGGCAGGGGTCCTACGAGCAGTACTTC.

V is TRBV12-3 or TRBV12-4 and J is TRBJ1-1; TRBD1 might be the D (5 bases). V was trimmed by 3 bases and J by 0 bases, leaving 8 bases between them. The CDR3 totals 14 residues. CDR3 region: CASSFGGLNTEAFF. CDR3 DNA: TGTGCCAGCAGTTTTGGGGGTCTGAACACTGAAGCTTTCTTT.

V is TRBV9 and J is TRBJ1-4, with a tentative D call TRBD1 (5 bases). This CDR3 comprises 16 residues. Germline values: CDR1 SGDLS, CDR2 YYNGEE. The V end lost 4 bases, the J end lost 8 bases, and 21 bases lay between the germline ends. The CDR3 spells CASSPSGEAGGEKLFF. The DNA of the CDR3 is TGTGCCAGCAGCCCCTCGGGGGAGGCCGGGGGGGAAAAACTGTTTTTT.

CDR3 amino acids: CASSIDRAAGDNEQFF. DNA of the CDR3: TGTGCCAGTAGTATAGATCGGGCGGCGGGAGACAATGAGCAGTTCTTC. The rearrangement links TRBV19 to TRBJ2-1; 7 bases are a match to TRBD2. Germline lookup yields CDR1 LNHDA and CDR2 SQIVND (reference sequence). The CDR3 totals 16 residues. V was clipped by 0 bases and J by 5 bases; unmatched bases: 7.

This clonotype has a handful of counts. V usage is TRBV6-5 and J usage is TRBJ2-7; D is unclear. V was clipped by 2 bases and J by 8 bases, with 13 bases between them. The CDR3 is made up of 13 amino acids. The V gene's germline CDR1 is MNHEY and CDR2 SVGAGI. CDR3 protein: CASSYGPSLKQYF. The CDR3 bases are TGTGCCAGCAGTTACGGTCCGAGTTTAAAGCAGTACTTC.

The chain links TRBV20-1 to TRBJ1-2; D is undetermined. The V gene lost 5 bases and the J gene lost 4 bases, with 14 bases spanning the gap. Per germline, CDR1 DFQATT and CDR2 SNEGSKA (reference sequence). The CDR3 has 13 residues. This CDR3 is CSAENRALYGYTF. CDR3 coding DNA: TGCAGTGCTGAGAACCGGGCCCTCTATGGCTACACCTTC.

The chain employs TRBV5-6 and TRBJ2-6, with 7 bases fitting TRBD1. The germline V gene has CDR1 SGHDT and CDR2 YYEEEE. With V trimmed by 4 bases and J by 0 bases, 4 bases remained unmatched. The CDR3 sequence is 16 residues long. The CDR3 reads CASSPGTASGANVLTF. The CDR3 DNA sequence: TGTGCCAGCAGCCCCGGGACAGCCTCTGGGGCCAACGTCCTGACTTTC.

The rearrangement uses TRBV6-1 and TRBJ2-1; no clear D gene. CDR1 MNHNS and CDR2 SASEGT come from the germline V gene. Trimming took 6 bases from V and 6 from J, leaving 9 bases between them. The CDR3 length is 12 residues. The CDR3 protein is CASSPYVNEQFF. Here the CDR3 DNA reads TGTGCCAGCAGCCCCTATGTCAATGAGCAGTTCTTC.

V and J are TRBV12-3 or TRBV12-4 and TRBJ2-3, with 8 bases matching TRBD2. With V trimmed by 5 bases and J by 6 bases, 10 bases remained unmatched. The CDR3 covers 15 residues. The CDR3 sequence: CASSPGDSGVDTQYF. The DNA of the CDR3 is TGTGCCAGCAGTCCCGGGGATAGCGGGGTGGATACGCAGTATTTT.

The V gene is TRBV12-3 or TRBV12-4, the J gene TRBJ1-5, with TRBD1 matching 9 bases. With V trimmed by 6 bases and J by 6 bases, 6 bases remained unmatched. The CDR3 consists of 14 residues. For the CDR3, the DNA is TGTGCCAGCAGCTATGGGACAGGGTCTCAGCCCCAGCATTTT. This encodes CASSYGTGSQPQHF.

The chain uses TRBV9 and TRBJ1-4, with a weak D call TRBD1 (6 bases). V lost 3 bases to trimming and J lost 7 bases, with 16 bases between them. Germline CDR1 SGDLS, CDR2 YYNGEE. The CDR3 runs 15 residues. The CDR3 nucleotides are TGTGCCAGCAGCGAGGAACAGGGATTCGGTGAAAAACTGTTTTTT. Amino acids: CASSEEQGFGEKLFF.

This clonotype appeared once. The chain joins TRBV13 to TRBJ2-2; D remains unclear. The CDR3 sequence is 14 residues long. The V end was cut by 4 bases, the J end by 3 bases, with 9 bases between. CDR1 and CDR2 (germline): PRHDT, FYEKMQ (reference sequence). The CDR3 protein is CASSSVRYTGELFF. CDR3 bases: TGTGCCAGCAGCTCCGTAAGGTACACCGGGGAGCTGTTTTTT.

The CDR3 region has the DNA TGCGCCAGCAGCCCTACACTAGCGGGAATATCCTACGAGCAGTACTTC. Translated, it gives CASSPTLAGISYEQYF. This chain connects TRBV4-1 to TRBJ2-7; 10 nucleotides align to TRBD2. The CDR3 consists of 16 residues. Germline V lookup: CDR1 MGHRA, CDR2 YSYEKL. V shed 4 bases, J shed 1 base, and the junction held 7 bases outside the gene matches.

This chain links TRBV5-1 with TRBJ1-1, with D possibly matching TRBD1 (6 bases). The V gene lost 4 bases and the J gene lost 3 bases, with 16 bases spanning the gap. The CDR3 sequence is 15 residues long. From germline, CDR1 is SGHRS and CDR2 YFSETQ. Here the CDR3 reads CASSQPPSGDTEAFF. The CDR3 coding sequence is TGCGCCAGCAGCCAGCCACCCTCAGGGGACACTGAAGCTTTCTTT.

This clonotype was found a few times. DNA of the CDR3: TGTGCCAGCAGTTTACTAGCGGGGGAGGATGAGCAGTTCTTC. It translates to CASSLLAGEDEQFF. V gene TRBV27 combines with J gene TRBJ2-1; the match to TRBD2 covers 10 bases. The CDR3 extends over 14 amino acids. V trimming: 2 bases; J trimming: 8 bases; junction bases outside the gene matches: 3. Germline CDR1 and CDR2: MNHEY and SMNVEV (reference sequence).

V and J are TRBV11-3 and TRBJ1-2; 8 bases line up with TRBD1. In germline, CDR1 is SGHNT, CDR2 YENEEA. This CDR3 region has 15 residues. Trimming took 3 bases from V and 2 from J; bases not matched to a gene: 5. The DNA for the CDR3 is TGTGCCAGCAGCTTTGGGACAGGCGTGAACTATGGCTACACCTTC. It specifies CASSFGTGVNYGYTF.

The V call is TRBV6-5, the J call TRBJ2-7, with D unresolved. The V and J ends lost 0 bases and 3 bases respectively, with 9 bases between them. CDR1 and CDR2 from the germline V gene are MNHEY and SVGAGI. The CDR3 covers 14 residues. The CDR3 is CASSYSKNGYEQYF. CDR3 sequence (DNA): TGTGCCAGCAGTTACTCGAAAAACGGCTACGAGCAGTACTTC.

This clonotype was observed a single time. This rearrangement joins TRBV13 to TRBJ1-2; tentatively, D is TRBD1 (5 bases). The CDR3 totals 14 residues. CDR1 and CDR2 from the germline V gene are PRHDT and FYEKMQ (reference sequence). Trimming cost V 1 base and J 4 bases, with 10 bases left between them. The CDR3: CASSLDGAAYGYTF. Written as DNA, the CDR3 is TGTGCCAGCAGCTTAGATGGGGCCGCCTATGGCTACACCTTC.

The J gene is TRBJ2-3, the V gene TRBV20-1, with 8 bases that match TRBD1. Germline V gene lookup returns CDR1 DFQATT and CDR2 SNEGSKA (reference sequence). Losses at the gene ends were 3 bases for V and 2 bases for J; bases not matched to a gene: 10. This CDR3 is built from 16 residues. The CDR3: CSASGYQTGVTDTQYF. CDR3 coding DNA: TGCAGTGCTAGTGGTTACCAGACAGGGGTCACAGATACGCAGTATTTT.